This T cell receptor beta chain stems from a study of T cells in Graves' hyperthyroidism and ophthalmopathy. V was shortened by 6 bases and J by 3 bases, with 8 bases between the two germline ends. This CDR3 is built from 12 residues. Germline CDR1 is DFQATT and CDR2 is SNEGSKA (reference sequence). PBMCs were collected from a 10 ml volume of fresh peripheral blood. The table lists this clonotype with many counts. Researchers amplified the TCR beta CDR3 regions from RNA transcripts. Carried out on the TCR CDR3, a first-round RT-PCR used the HTBI primer set. TCRdb re-derived calls from the multiplex PCR reads in MiXCR, one entry per CDR3 protein. The table has hundreds of thousands of distinct CDR3 sequences, 14% seen once.

The sample comprised blood. The J gene is TRBJ2-2, the V gene TRBV20-1; D unresolved. This clonotype originated in a woman aged 40 to 49 with Graves' hyperthyroidism. The CDR3 loop is CSARRHTGELFF. CDR3 nucleotides: TGCAGTGCGCGGAGACACACCGGGGAGCTGTTTTTT.